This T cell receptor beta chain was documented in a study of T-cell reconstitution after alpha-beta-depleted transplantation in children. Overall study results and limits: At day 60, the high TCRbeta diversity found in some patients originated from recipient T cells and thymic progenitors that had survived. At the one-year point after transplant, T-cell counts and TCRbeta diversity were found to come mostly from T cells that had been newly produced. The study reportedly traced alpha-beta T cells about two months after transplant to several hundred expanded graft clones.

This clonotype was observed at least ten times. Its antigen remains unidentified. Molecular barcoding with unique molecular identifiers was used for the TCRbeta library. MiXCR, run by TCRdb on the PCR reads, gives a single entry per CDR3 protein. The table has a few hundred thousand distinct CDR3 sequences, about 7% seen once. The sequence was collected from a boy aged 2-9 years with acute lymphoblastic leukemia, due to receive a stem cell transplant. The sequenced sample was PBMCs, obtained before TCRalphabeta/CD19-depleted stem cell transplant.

The CDR3 DNA is TGCGCCAGCAGCTACTCCTCTGATGAGCAGTTCTTC. Protein sequence: CASSYSSDEQFF. The V gene is TRBV5-1, the J gene TRBJ2-1; D gene unclear. The CDR3 is 12 residues long. V was shortened by 3 bases and J by 8 bases, with 9 bases between the two germline ends. Germline V gene sequence: CDR1 SGHRS, CDR2 YFSETQ.